Following are 4 T cell receptor beta chains from one sample sequenced in a study of OX40 agonist ivuxolimab in advanced cancers. Repertoires were generated with immunoSEQ multiplex PCR, while TCRdb's copy carries only in-frame clones and drops some. The sample shows 55,000 to 60,000 clones, around 83% of them seen only once. Material: CD4+ or CD8+ T cells sorted from blood, obtained in a trial of the OX40 agonist ivuxolimab. The receptors stem from an adult with an advanced solid tumor such as melanoma, head and neck, liver or kidney cancer.

The chain has TRBV4-2 and TRBJ2-4; TRBD2 aligns across 7 bases. The CDR3 totals 16 residues. Germline trimming cut 0 bases from V and 6 bases from J; bases unmatched to any gene: 8. The germline CDR1 and CDR2 sequences are LGHNA and YNFKEQ. The CDR3 spells CASSQDPPGGGNIQYF. As DNA, the CDR3 is TGTGCCAGCAGCCAAGATCCTCCTGGGGGGGGAAACATTCAGTACTTC.

This clone was seen just once. This same CDR3 is encoded by further DNA sequences in the sample. The chain joins TRBV11-2 to TRBJ2-5; TRBD2 aligns across 8 bases. The CDR3 loop spans 15 amino acids. Germline assignment: CDR1 SGHAT and CDR2 FQNNGV. V was pared by 4 bases and J by 4 bases, with 8 bases of the junction left unmatched. The CDR3 loop reads CASSSPRLARETQYF. The CDR3 nucleotides are TGTGCCAGCAGCTCCCCCCGACTAGCGAGAGAGACCCAGTACTTC.

The J gene is TRBJ1-6, the V gene TRBV11-3; D gene uncertain. Germline-derived CDR1 and CDR2 are SGHNT and YENEEA. The CDR3 consists of 14 residues. V was cut by 4 bases and J by 6 bases, with 10 bases left in between. CDR3 residues: CASSSGGINSPLHF. DNA of the CDR3: TGTGCCAGCAGCTCAGGCGGGATTAATTCACCCCTCCACTTT.

The rearrangement links TRBV25-1 to TRBJ1-6; D gene unclear. Trimming stripped 5 bases from V and 0 bases from J, with 11 bases between. The length of the CDR3 is 16 residues. Germline values: CDR1 MGHDK, CDR2 SYGVNS. In DNA, the CDR3 is TGTGCCAGCAGTACTAGAAGTGGCTCCTATAATTCACCCCTCCACTTT. Translating gives CASSTRSGSYNSPLHF.